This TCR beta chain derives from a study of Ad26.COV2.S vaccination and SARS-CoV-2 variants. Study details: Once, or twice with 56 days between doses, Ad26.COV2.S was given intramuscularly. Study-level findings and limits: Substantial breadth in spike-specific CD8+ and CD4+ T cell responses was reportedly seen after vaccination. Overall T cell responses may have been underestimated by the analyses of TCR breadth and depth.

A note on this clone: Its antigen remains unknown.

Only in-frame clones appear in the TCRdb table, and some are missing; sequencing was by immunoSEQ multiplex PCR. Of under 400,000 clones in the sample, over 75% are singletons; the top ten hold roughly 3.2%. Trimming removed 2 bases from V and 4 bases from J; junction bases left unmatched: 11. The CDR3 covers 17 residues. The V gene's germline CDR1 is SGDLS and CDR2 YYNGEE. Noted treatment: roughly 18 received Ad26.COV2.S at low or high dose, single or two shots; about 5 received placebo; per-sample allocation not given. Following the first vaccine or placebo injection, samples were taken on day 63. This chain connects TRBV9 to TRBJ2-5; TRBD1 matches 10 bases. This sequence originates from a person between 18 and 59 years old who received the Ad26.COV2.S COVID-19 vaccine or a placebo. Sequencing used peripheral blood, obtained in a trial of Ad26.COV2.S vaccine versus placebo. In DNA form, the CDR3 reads TGTGCCAGCAGCGTCGGAGACAGGGGGCCATTGAGAGAGACCCAGTACTTC. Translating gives CASSVGDRGPLRETQYF.